These T cell receptor beta chains were read from a single sample in a study of blood T cells in healthy people across ages. One entry per CDR3 protein, called by TCRdb with MiXCR from the 5' RACE reads. The sample lists roughly 1,800,000 distinct CDR3 sequences; 40% to 55% were seen once. The sequencing input was blood. These receptors came from a woman aged 40 to 50 in good health. CDR3s include the opening cysteine and the closing phenylalanine or tryptophan. The D gene is left open where the match is weak. For some rows the clone size is stated as once, few or many, or as a class when expanded; others skip it.

abundance | d_gene | j_gene | v_gene | CDR3aa | CDR3nt
once | TRBD1 | TRBJ2-1 | TRBV27 | CASSRGPVVNEQFF | TGTGCCAGCAGTAGGGGGCCGGTTGTCAATGAGCAGTTCTTC
- | - | TRBJ1-4 | TRBV6-1 | CASTSMTGFEKLFF | TGTGCCAGCACCTCTATGACAGGTTTTGAAAAACTGTTTTTT
- | TRBD1 | TRBJ1-1 | TRBV12-3/TRBV12-4 | CASRPRQGVNTEAFF | TGTGCCAGCAGACCACGACAGGGGGTGAACACTGAAGCTTTCTTT
- | - | TRBJ2-7 | TRBV2 | CATAVVARYEQYF | TGTGCCACCGCGGTGGTGGCCCGCTACGAGCAGTACTTC
- | TRBD2 | TRBJ2-3 | TRBV28 | CASSLTLAGVSDTQYF | TGTGCCAGCAGTCTGACACTAGCGGGAGTATCAGATACGCAGTATTTT
- | TRBD1 | TRBJ2-1 | TRBV20-1 | CSASRGGTGTNEQFF | TGCAGTGCTAGTCGCGGCGGGACAGGGACTAATGAGCAGTTCTTC
few | TRBD2 | TRBJ2-1 | TRBV9 | CASSVAVYWPAREGEQFF | TGTGCCAGCAGCGTAGCGGTCTATTGGCCCGCTCGGGAGGGTGAGCAGTTCTTC
- | TRBD1 | TRBJ2-4 | TRBV27 | CASSFFGTGKAIQYF | TGTGCCAGCAGTTTTTTCGGGACAGGCAAAGCCATTCAGTACTTC
- | - | TRBJ1-2 | TRBV2 | CASSVRGRQTTGLLYGYTF | TGTGCCAGCAGTGTACGGGGAAGGCAAACCACCGGACTCCTATATGGCTACACCTTC
- | - | TRBJ1-1 | TRBV13 | CASSLGVYRAPNTEAFF | TGTGCCAGCAGCTTAGGAGTGTACAGGGCCCCGAACACTGAAGCTTTCTTT
- | - | TRBJ2-7 | TRBV20-1 | CGARDLGRTYEQYF | TGCGGTGCTAGAGACCTGGGGCGTACCTACGAGCAGTACTTC
few | - | TRBJ2-7 | TRBV5-1 | CASSLDTAPTYEQYF | TGCGCCAGCAGCTTGGATACCGCACCAACCTACGAGCAGTACTTC
- | TRBD1 | TRBJ1-1 | TRBV28 | CASSRTGGAFYIEAFF | TGTGCCAGCAGTCGGACAGGGGGCGCTTTTTACATTGAAGCTTTCTTT
- | - | TRBJ2-6 | TRBV7-9 | CASSALYGANVLTF | TGTGCCAGCAGCGCCCTTTACGGGGCCAACGTCCTGACTTTC
- | - | TRBJ2-5 | TRBV12-3/TRBV12-4 | CASRGGEETQYF | TGTGCCAGCAGGGGGGGCGAAGAGACCCAGTACTTC
few | TRBD1 | TRBJ1-6 | TRBV20-1 | CSARQGTNNSPLHF | TGCAGTGCTCGACAGGGAACGAATAATTCACCCCTCCACTTT
- | - | TRBJ2-1 | TRBV6-2/TRBV6-3 | CASTPMGTMYNEQFF | TGTGCCAGCACCCCTATGGGGACAATGTACAATGAGCAGTTCTTC
few | TRBD1 | TRBJ1-2 | TRBV6-5 | CASSSRTGGDGYTF | TGTGCCAGCAGTTCCCGGACAGGAGGAGATGGCTACACCTTC
few | TRBD1 | TRBJ2-6 | TRBV7-2 | CASSSWDRVPGANVLTF | TGTGCCAGCAGCTCCTGGGACAGGGTTCCCGGGGCCAACGTCCTGACTTTC
- | TRBD2 | TRBJ2-5 | TRBV7-9 | CASSFGRASGSEQYF | TGTGCCAGCAGCTTTGGTCGGGCTAGCGGATCTGAGCAGTACTTC
few | - | TRBJ2-5 | TRBV18 | CASSLTTMETQYF | TGTGCCAGCTCCCTAACGACCATGGAGACCCAGTACTTC
- | TRBD1 | TRBJ2-1 | TRBV28 | CASTPGQGNNEQFF | TGTGCCAGCACCCCGGGACAGGGGAACAATGAGCAGTTCTTC
- | TRBD1 | TRBJ1-5 | TRBV12-3/TRBV12-4 | CASSRWDRGWGNQPQHF | TGTGCCAGCAGTCGCTGGGACAGAGGATGGGGCAATCAGCCCCAGCATTTT
- | - | TRBJ2-7 | TRBV6-6 | CASSYSKGPAIYEQYF | TGTGCCAGCAGTTACTCGAAAGGTCCAGCCATCTACGAGCAGTACTTC
few | TRBD1 | TRBJ1-5 | TRBV7-2 | CASSPQGARNQPQHF | TGTGCCAGCAGTCCTCAGGGGGCTAGAAATCAGCCCCAGCATTTT
- | TRBD1 | TRBJ2-5 | TRBV7-9 | CASSLNRDRVVQETQYF | TGTGCCAGCAGCTTAAATCGGGACAGGGTTGTCCAAGAGACCCAGTACTTC